The 10 T cell receptor beta chains in this list originate from one sample, sequenced in a study of blood T cells in healthy people across ages. Sample-barcoded 5' priming and a J-beta primer mix drove a second PCR of roughly 6 to 12 cycles. TCRdb re-called the 5' RACE reads through MiXCR, storing one row per CDR3 protein. The table lists about 680,000 distinct CDR3 sequences, about half of them singletons, with under 35% in the top ten. The sample taken for sequencing was blood. These receptor sequences come from a woman between 55 and 75 years old in good health.

This clonotype showed up just a few times. The chain joins TRBV13 to TRBJ1-6, with D possibly matching TRBD1 (5 bases). CDR3 length: 17 amino acids. Per the germline V gene, CDR1 is PRHDT and CDR2 is FYEKMQ (reference sequence). Between the trimmed V and J ends, which lost 5 bases and 0 bases, there was a span of 14 bases. The CDR3 sequence is CASSTTGGSSYNSPLHF. The CDR3 DNA is TGTGCCAGCAGCACGACCGGGGGGAGCTCCTATAATTCACCCCTCCACTTT.

This clonotype was observed a handful of times. This chain connects TRBV20-1 to TRBJ2-7; 10 positions agree with TRBD2. This CDR3 contains 15 residues. Germline V gene sequence: CDR1 DFQATT, CDR2 SNEGSKA (reference sequence). V lost 5 bases to trimming and J lost 4 bases; unmatched junction nucleotides: 11. The CDR3 is CSAGQKAGGPYEQYF. The DNA for the CDR3 is TGCAGTGCTGGACAAAAAGCGGGAGGGCCGTACGAGCAGTACTTC.

V and J are TRBV27 and TRBJ2-5; no reliable D call. The V and J ends lost 2 bases and 7 bases respectively, with 17 bases between them. CDR3 size: 15 residues. The germline CDR1 and CDR2 sequences are MNHEY and SMNVEV (reference sequence). The CDR3 reads CASSLSLGKGATQYF. Here the CDR3 DNA reads TGTGCCAGCAGTTTAAGTCTAGGGAAGGGCGCGACCCAGTACTTC.

This clonotype was seen only once. CDR3 sequence reads: CSVVGGETQYF. The CDR3 DNA reads TGCAGTGTTGTTGGAGGGGAGACCCAGTACTTC. The V gene is TRBV20-1, the J gene TRBJ2-5, with a tentative D call TRBD2 (6 bases). This CDR3 contains 11 residues. In germline, CDR1 is DFQATT, CDR2 SNEGSKA (reference sequence). V was trimmed by 7 bases and J by 5 bases, leaving 11 bases between them.

The genes are TRBV2 and TRBJ1-1; D unclear. Deletions cut 6 bases from V and 6 bases from J, with 8 bases between. CDR1 and CDR2 from the germline V gene are SNHLY and FYNNEI. The CDR3 extends over 11 amino acids. The CDR3 coding sequence is TGTGCCAGCAGAGCGGGCCCTGAAGCTTTCTTT. Translating gives CASRAGPEAFF.

This clonotype was counted a few times. The genes are TRBV2 and TRBJ2-4; no clear D. The J call may be incorrect, as the DNA end agrees better with TRBJ2-7. This CDR3 has 11 amino acids. Germline lookup yields CDR1 SNHLY and CDR2 FYNNEI. In DNA form, the CDR3 reads TGTGCCAGAGGTTTAAGGAACGAGCAGTACTTC. Its translation is CARGLRNEQYF.

The chain carries TRBV28 and TRBJ2-7; no clear D gene. CDR1 is MDHEN, CDR2 SYDVKM, per germline. The germline V and J ends were trimmed by 6 bases and 3 bases, with 12 bases remaining between them. This CDR3 region has 13 residues. The DNA of the CDR3 is TGTGCCAGCAGCTCATACCTTTTCTACGAGCAGTACTTC. It encodes CASSSYLFYEQYF.

This clonotype was observed a handful of times. It may be a read error: a sequence one base away is much more abundant. V and J are TRBV20-1 and TRBJ2-7; D perhaps matches TRBD2 (5 bases). The length of the CDR3 is 12 residues. Germline CDR1 reads DFQATT; CDR2 reads SNEGSKA (reference sequence). Trimming pared 6 bases from V and 2 bases from J, leaving 11 bases between. CDR3 DNA sequence: TGCAGTGCGCCCGACGGGGCCTACGAGCAGTACTTC. Its translation: CSAPDGAYEQYF.

The chain recombines TRBV6-5 with TRBJ2-5; 12 bases map to TRBD2. From germline, CDR1 is MNHEY and CDR2 SVGAGI. CDR3 length equals 15 residues. V shed 9 bases, J shed 5 bases, and the junction held 10 bases outside the gene matches. CDR3 amino acids: CASGRTSGTGETQYF. CDR3 coding DNA: TGTGCCAGTGGTCGGACTAGCGGGACGGGTGAGACCCAGTACTTC.

The chain is built from TRBV20-1 and TRBJ2-1; 9 positions agree with TRBD1. Germline-derived CDR1 and CDR2 are DFQATT and SNEGSKA (reference sequence). The CDR3 runs 15 residues. The trim removed 3 bases at V and 6 bases at J, leaving 9 bases unmatched. CDR3 sequence reads: CSARGRGQGANEQFF. CDR3 DNA: TGCAGTGCTAGGGGCCGGGGACAGGGAGCCAATGAGCAGTTCTTC.